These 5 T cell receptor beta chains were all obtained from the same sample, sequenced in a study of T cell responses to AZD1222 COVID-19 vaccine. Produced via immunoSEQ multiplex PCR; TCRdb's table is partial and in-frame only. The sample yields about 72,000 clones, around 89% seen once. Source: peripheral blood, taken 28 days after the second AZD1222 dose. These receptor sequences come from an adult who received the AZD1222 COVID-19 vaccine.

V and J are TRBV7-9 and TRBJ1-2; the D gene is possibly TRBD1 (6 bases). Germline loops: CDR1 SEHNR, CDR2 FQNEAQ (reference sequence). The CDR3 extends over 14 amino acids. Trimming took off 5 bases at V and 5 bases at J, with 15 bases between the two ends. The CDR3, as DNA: TGTGCCAGCAGCCCGACGACAGGAGATTATGGCTACACCTTC. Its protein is CASSPTTGDYGYTF.

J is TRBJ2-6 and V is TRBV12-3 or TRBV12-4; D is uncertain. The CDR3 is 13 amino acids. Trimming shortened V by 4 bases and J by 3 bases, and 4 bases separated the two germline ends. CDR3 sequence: CASSWGGANVLTF. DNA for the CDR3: TGTGCCAGCAGTTGGGGTGGGGCCAACGTCCTGACTTTC.

The CDR3 is CSAPPKTASDTQYF. The CDR3 DNA is TGCAGCGCCCCCCCGAAAACAGCGTCAGATACGCAGTATTTT. The chain employs TRBV29-1 and TRBJ2-3; no definite D call. From germline, CDR1 is SQVTM and CDR2 ANQGSEA. Trimming stripped 7 bases from V and 4 bases from J, with 18 bases between. The length of the CDR3 is 14 residues.

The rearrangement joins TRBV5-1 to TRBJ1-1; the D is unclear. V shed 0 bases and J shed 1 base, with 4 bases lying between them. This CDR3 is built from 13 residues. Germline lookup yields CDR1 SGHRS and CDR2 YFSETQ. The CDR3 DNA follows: TGCGCCAGCAGCTTGGGATCGAACACTGAAGCTTTCTTT. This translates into CASSLGSNTEAFF. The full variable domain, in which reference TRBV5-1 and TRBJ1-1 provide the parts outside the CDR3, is KAGVTQTPRYLIKTRGQQVTLSCSPISGHRSVSWYQQTPGQGLQFLFEYFSETQRNKGNFPGRFSGRQFSNSRSEMNVSTLELGDSALYLCASSLGSNTEAFFGQGTRLTVV.

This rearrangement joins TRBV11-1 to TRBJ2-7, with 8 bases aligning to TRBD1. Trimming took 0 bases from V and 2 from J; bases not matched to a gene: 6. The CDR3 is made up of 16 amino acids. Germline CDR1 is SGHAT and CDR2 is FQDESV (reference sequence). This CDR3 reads CASSLASGTGAYEQYF. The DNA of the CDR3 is TGTGCCAGCAGCTTAGCCTCCGGGACAGGAGCCTACGAGCAGTACTTC.